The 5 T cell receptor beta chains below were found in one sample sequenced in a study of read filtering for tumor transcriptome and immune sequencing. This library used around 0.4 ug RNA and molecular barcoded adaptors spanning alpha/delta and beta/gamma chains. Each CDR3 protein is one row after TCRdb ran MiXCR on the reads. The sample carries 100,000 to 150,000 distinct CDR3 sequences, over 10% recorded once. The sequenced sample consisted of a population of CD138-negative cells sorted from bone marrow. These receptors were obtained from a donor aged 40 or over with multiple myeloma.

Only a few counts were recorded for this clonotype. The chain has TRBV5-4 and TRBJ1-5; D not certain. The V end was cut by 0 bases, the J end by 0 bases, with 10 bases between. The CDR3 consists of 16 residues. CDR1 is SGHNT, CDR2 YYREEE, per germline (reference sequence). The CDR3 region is CASSLDGGNSNQPQHF. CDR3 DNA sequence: TGTGCCAGCAGCTTGGACGGCGGAAATAGCAATCAGCCCCAGCATTTT.

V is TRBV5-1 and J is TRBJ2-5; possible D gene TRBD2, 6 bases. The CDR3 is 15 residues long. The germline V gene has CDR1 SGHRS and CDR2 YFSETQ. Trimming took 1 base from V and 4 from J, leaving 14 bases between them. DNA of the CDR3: TGCGCCAGCAGCTTGAGGTGGCGGGGTCTAGAGACCCAGTACTTC. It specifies CASSLRWRGLETQYF. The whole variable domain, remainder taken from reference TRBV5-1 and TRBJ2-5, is KAGVTQTPRYLIKTRGQQVTLSCSPISGHRSVSWYQQTPGQGLQFLFEYFSETQRNKGNFPGRFSGRQFSNSRSEMNVSTLELGDSALYLCASSLRWRGLETQYFGPGTRLLVL.

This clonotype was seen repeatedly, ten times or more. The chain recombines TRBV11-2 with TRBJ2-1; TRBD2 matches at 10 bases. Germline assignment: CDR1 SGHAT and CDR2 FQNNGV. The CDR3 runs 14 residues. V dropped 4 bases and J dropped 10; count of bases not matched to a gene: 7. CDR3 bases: TGTGCCAGCAGCTCTCAGCGGGGGGGCGAAGAGCAGTTCTTC. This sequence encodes CASSSQRGGEEQFF.

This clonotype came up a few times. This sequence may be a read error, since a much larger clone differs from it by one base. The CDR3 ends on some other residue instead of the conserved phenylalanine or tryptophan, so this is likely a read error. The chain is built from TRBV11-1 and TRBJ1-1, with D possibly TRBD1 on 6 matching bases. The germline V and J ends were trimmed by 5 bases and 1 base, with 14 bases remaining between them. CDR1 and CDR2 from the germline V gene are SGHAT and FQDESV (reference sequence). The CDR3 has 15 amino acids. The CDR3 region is CASSQEGQRNTEAFS. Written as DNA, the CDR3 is TGTGCCAGCAGCCAAGAGGGACAAAGGAACACTGAAGCTTTCTCT.

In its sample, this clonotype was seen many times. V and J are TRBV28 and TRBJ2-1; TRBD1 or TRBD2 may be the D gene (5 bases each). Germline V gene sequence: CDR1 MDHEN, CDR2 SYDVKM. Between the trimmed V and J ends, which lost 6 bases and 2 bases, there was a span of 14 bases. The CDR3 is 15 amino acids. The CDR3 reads CASRIGTGPYNEQFF. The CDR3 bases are TGTGCCAGCAGAATCGGAACGGGGCCCTACAATGAGCAGTTCTTC.